Described below is a single T cell receptor beta chain sequence and its context. The germline V gene has CDR1 SGHRS and CDR2 YFSETQ. The CDR3 is made up of 16 amino acids. Losses at the gene ends were 0 bases for V and 4 bases for J; bases not matched to a gene: 4. This specimen comes from a study of blood T cell repertoires in COVID-19. Background on the study: PBMCs, B-cell-depleted T cells, or T cells provided the cDNA or gDNA that made up the material.

Clones were read by immunoSEQ multiplex PCR, and TCRdb kept only the in-frame ones, dropping some. The sample includes over 100,000 clones, 86% seen only once; the top ten take around 4.7%. The TCR was taken from a man aged 40-50 years with acute or convalescent COVID-19. The chain joins TRBV5-1 to TRBJ2-1, with 10 bases lining up with TRBD2. What was sequenced was peripheral blood. The CDR3 DNA follows: TGCGCCAGCAGCTTGGTACTAGCGGGGTCTTACAATGAGCAGTTCTTC. This codes for CASSLVLAGSYNEQFF. Combining the CDR3 with reference TRBV5-1 and TRBJ2-1 gives the whole variable domain KAGVTQTPRYLIKTRGQQVTLSCSPISGHRSVSWYQQTPGQGLQFLFEYFSETQRNKGNFPGRFSGRQFSNSRSEMNVSTLELGDSALYLCASSLVLAGSYNEQFFGPGTRLTVL.